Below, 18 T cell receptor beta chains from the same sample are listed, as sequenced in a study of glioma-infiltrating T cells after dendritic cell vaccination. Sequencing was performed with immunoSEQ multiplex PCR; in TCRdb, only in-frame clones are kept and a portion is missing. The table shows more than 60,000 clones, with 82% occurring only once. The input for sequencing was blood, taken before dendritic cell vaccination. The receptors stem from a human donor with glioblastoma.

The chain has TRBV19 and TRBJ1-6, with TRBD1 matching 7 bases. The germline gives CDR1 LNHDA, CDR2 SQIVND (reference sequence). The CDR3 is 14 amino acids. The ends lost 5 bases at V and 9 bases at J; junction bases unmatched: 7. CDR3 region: CASSLGTESSPLHF. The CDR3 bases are TGTGCCAGTAGTCTAGGGACAGAAAGTTCACCCCTCCACTTT.

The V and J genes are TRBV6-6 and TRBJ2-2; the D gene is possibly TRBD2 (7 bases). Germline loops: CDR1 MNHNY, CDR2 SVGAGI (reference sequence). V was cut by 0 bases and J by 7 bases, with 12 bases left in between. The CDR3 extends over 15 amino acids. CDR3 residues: CASSYSGGPIGELFF. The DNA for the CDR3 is TGTGCCAGCAGTTACTCCGGGGGGCCGATCGGGGAGCTGTTTTTT.

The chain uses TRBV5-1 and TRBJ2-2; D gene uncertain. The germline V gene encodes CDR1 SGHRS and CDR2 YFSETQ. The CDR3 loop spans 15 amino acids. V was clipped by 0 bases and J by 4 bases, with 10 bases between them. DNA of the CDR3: TGCGCCAGCAGCTTGGCCGGAGCAGTCACCGGGGAGCTGTTTTTT. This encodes CASSLAGAVTGELFF.

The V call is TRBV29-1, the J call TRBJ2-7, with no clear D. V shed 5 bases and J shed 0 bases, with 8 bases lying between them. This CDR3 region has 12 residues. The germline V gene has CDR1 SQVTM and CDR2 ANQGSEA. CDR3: CSVPSFSYEQYF. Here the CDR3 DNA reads TGCAGCGTTCCCAGTTTCTCCTACGAGCAGTACTTC.

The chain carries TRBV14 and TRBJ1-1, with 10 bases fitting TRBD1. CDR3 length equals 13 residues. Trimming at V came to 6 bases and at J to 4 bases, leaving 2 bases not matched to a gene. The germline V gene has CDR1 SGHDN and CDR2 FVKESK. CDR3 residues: CASRGQGFTEAFF. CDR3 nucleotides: TGTGCCAGCAGGGGACAGGGGTTCACTGAAGCTTTCTTT.

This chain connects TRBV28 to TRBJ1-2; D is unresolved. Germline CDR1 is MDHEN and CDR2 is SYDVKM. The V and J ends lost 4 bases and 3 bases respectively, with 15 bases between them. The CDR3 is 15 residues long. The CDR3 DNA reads TGTGCCAGCAGTTCCCGGGGTTTCCCTTACTATGGCTACACCTTC. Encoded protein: CASSSRGFPYYGYTF.

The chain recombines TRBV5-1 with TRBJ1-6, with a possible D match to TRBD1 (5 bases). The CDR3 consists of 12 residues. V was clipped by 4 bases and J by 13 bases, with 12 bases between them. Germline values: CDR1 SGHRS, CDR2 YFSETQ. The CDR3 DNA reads TGCGCCAGCAGCCCGGACACCCTCCCCCTCCACTTT. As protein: CASSPDTLPLHF.

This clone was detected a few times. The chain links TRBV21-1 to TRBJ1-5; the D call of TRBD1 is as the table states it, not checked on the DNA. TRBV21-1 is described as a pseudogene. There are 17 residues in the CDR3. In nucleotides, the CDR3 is TGTGCCAGCAGCAAAGGGGGCCCGTGGGTTAACAATCAGCCCCAGCATTTT. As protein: CASSKGGPWVNNQPQHF.

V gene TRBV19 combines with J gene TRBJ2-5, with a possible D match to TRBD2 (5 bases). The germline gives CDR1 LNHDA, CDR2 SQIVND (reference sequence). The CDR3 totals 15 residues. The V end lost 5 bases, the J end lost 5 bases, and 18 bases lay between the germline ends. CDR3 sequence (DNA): TGTGCCAGTAGTGACGAGGGAGAGCTTAGTGAGACCCAGTACTTC. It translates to CASSDEGELSETQYF.

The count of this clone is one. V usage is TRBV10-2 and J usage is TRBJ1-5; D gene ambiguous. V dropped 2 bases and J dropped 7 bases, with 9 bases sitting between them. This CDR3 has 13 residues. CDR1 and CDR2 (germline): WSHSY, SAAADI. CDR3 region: CASSEGYYQPQHF. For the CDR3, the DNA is TGCGCCAGCAGTGAGGGGTACTACCAGCCCCAGCATTTT.

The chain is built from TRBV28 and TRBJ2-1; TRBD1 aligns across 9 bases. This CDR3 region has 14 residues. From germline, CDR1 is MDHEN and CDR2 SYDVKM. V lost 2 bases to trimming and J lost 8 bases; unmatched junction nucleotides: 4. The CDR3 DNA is TGTGCCAGCAGTTTAAGGGACAGGGAACATGAGCAGTTCTTC. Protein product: CASSLRDREHEQFF.

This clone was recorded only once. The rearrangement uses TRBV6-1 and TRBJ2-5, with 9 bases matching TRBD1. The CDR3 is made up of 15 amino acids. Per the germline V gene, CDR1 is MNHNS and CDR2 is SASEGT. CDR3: CVSSGGTGKQETQYF. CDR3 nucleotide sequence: TGTGTCAGTTCAGGGGGGACAGGGAAACAAGAGACCCAGTACTTC.

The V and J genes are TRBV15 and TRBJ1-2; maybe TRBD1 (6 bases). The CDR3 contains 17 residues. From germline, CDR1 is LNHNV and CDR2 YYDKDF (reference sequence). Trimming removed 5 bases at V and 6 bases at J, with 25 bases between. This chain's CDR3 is CATSAYKRDPRGNGYTF. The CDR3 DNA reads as TGTGCCACCAGCGCCTATAAAAGGGACCCAAGGGGGAATGGCTACACCTTC. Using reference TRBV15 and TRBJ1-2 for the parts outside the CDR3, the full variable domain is DAMVIQNPRYQVTQFGKPVTLSCSQTLNHNVMYWYQQKSSQAPKLLFHYYDKDFNNEADTPDNFQSRRPNTSFCFLDIRSPGLGDTAMYLCATSAYKRDPRGNGYTFGSGTRLTVV.

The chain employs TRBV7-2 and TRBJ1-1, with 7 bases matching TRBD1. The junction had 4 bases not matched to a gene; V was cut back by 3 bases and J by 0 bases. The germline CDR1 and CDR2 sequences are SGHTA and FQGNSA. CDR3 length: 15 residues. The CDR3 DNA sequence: TGTGCCAGCAGCTTCACCGGGACAGTGAACACTGAAGCTTTCTTT. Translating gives CASSFTGTVNTEAFF.

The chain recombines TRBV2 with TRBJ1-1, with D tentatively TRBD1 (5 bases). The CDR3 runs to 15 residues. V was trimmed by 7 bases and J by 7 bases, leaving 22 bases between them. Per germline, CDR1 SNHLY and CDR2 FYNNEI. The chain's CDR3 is CASTNKGHDGIEAFF. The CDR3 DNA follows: TGTGCCAGCACCAATAAGGGGCATGACGGCATTGAAGCTTTCTTT. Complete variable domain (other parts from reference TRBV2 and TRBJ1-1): EPEVTQTPSHQVTQMGQEVILRCVPISNHLYFYWYRQILGQKVEFLVSFYNNEISEKSEIFDDQFSVERPDGSNFTLKIRSTKLEDSAMYFCASTNKGHDGIEAFFGQGTRLTVV.

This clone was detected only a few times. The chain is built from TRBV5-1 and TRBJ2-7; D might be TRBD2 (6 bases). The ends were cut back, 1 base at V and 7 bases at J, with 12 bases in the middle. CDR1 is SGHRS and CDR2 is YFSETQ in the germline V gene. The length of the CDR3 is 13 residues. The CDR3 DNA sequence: TGCGCCAGCAGCTTGATGACTAGGCTAGAGCAGTACTTC. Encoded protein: CASSLMTRLEQYF.

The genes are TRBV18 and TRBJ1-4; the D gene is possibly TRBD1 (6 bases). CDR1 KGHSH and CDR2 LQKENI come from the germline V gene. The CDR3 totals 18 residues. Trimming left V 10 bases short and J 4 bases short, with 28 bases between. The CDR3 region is CATTEINPTTGINEKLFF. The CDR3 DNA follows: TGTGCCACCACTGAGATAAACCCCACGACAGGAATTAATGAAAAACTGTTTTTT.

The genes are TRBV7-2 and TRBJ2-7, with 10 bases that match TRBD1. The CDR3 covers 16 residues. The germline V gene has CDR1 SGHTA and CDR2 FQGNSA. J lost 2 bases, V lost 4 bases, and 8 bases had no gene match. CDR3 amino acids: CASSSVGQGKAYEQYF. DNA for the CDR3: TGTGCCAGCAGCTCGGTGGGACAGGGGAAGGCCTACGAGCAGTACTTC. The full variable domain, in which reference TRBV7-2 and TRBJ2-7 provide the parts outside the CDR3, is GAGVSQSPSNKVTEKGKDVELRCDPISGHTALYWYRQSLGQGLEFLIYFQGNSAPDKSGLPSDRFSAERTGGSVSTLTIQRTQQEDSAVYLCASSSVGQGKAYEQYFGPGTRLTVT.